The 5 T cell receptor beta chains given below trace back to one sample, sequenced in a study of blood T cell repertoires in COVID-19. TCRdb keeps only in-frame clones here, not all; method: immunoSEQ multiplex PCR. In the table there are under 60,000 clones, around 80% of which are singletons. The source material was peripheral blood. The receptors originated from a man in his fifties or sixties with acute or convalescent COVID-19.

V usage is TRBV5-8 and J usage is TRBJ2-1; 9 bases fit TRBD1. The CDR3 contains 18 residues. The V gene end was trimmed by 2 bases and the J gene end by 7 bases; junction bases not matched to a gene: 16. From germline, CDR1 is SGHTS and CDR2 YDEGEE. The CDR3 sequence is CASSFLPVNRGQGNEQFF. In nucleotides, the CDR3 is TGTGCCAGCAGCTTTCTCCCTGTGAACAGGGGGCAGGGGAATGAGCAGTTCTTC.

In DNA form, the CDR3 reads TGTGCCAGCAGTGAAGATCCGGAGTATCAGCCCCAGCATTTT. It encodes CASSEDPEYQPQHF. V gene TRBV2 combines with J gene TRBJ1-5; D remains ambiguous. The CDR3 is 14 residues long. V shed 1 base and J shed 5 bases, with 9 bases lying between them. Germline V gene sequence: CDR1 SNHLY, CDR2 FYNNEI. The full variable domain, completed using reference TRBV2 and TRBJ1-5, is EPEVTQTPSHQVTQMGQEVILRCVPISNHLYFYWYRQILGQKVEFLVSFYNNEISEKSEIFDDQFSVERPDGSNFTLKIRSTKLEDSAMYFCASSEDPEYQPQHFGDGTRLSIL.

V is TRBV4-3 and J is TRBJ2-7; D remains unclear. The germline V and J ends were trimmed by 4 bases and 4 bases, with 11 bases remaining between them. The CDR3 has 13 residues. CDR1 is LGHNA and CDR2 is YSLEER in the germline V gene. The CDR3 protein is CASSPKAGYEQYF. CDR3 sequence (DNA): TGCGCCAGCAGCCCGAAGGCAGGATACGAGCAGTACTTC.

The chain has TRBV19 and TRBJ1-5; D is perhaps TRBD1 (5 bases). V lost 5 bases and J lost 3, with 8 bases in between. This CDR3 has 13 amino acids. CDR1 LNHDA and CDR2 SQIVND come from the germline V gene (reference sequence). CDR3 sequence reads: CASSQGSNQPQHF. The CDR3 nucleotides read TGTGCCAGTAGTCAGGGCTCCAATCAGCCCCAGCATTTT.

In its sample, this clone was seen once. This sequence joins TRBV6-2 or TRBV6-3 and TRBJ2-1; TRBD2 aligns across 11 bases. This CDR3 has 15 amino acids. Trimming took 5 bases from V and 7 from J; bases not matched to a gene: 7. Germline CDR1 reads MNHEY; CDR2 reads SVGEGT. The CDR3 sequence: CASSTSGGGWNEQFF. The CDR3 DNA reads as TGTGCCAGCAGTACTAGCGGGGGTGGGTGGAATGAGCAGTTCTTC.